This T cell receptor beta chain was sequenced in a study of blood T cells in healthy people across ages (dated by TCRdb to about 2015). Background on the whole study: In model experiments, template switching captured about one uniquely barcoded TCR beta cDNA molecule for every two T cells. Age-related changes in TCR beta repertoire diversity were measured in the study by deep sequencing normalized with unique cDNA molecular identifiers. Donors were grouped into four age groups: young (average 16 years), middle-aged (39), aged (around 60) and long-lived (approximately 81). Two additional independent replicas of 1 million unique cDNA reads from the same blood draw were analyzed for two donors (one aged 18 to 29 and one aged 80 or older).

Looking up the germline V gene yields CDR1 SGDLS and CDR2 YYNGEE. The CDR3 runs 14 residues from the cysteine to the phenylalanine. Only the CDR3 DNA stays, 42 bases, in frame from base 1. V gives up 4 bases and J gives up 3 bases, and the segment between their germline ends measures 10 bases. Paper-wide results and their limitations: Compared with the aged group, the long-lived group had more naive CD4+ T cells, fewer expanded clones and increased TCR diversity, a pattern suggesting age selection. The CMV infection status of donors was not known, potentially confounding age-related changes in expanded clonotypes. Estimates of total diversity based on one million sequenced T cells were regarded as lower bounds and as underestimates. A strong correlation was found between observed TCR beta diversity and the percentage of naive T cells measured by flow cytometry. Bulk unsorted PBMC profiling prevented conclusive comparison of naive and antigen-experienced compartments. Observed TCR beta diversity per million T cells fell roughly linearly with age, and a significant reduction was already apparent by age about 36.

The library was generated by 5' RACE. The sequencer listed for this sample is Illumina HiSeq 2500. A second PCR of roughly 6 to 11 cycles was run with a J-beta primer mix and a sample-barcoded 5' primer. A unique molecular identifier was introduced onto each TCR beta cDNA molecule by a template-switch 5' adaptor carrying 12 random nucleotides. Each sample yielded at least 3 million CDR3-containing paired-end reads. All of the RNA was converted into first-strand cDNA using the Mint cDNA synthesis kit, with a TRBC-specific oligonucleotide serving as the primer. Following uracil-DNA glycosylase treatment, all cDNA underwent a first 18-cycle PCR with the universal primers M1SS and BC2_uni_R. Per the source publication's procedure: Each sample was normalized by randomly selecting 1 million high-quality reads, each carrying a distinct molecular identifier. Reads sharing molecular identifiers were discarded rather than binned into consensus sequences. MiTCR, set to a Q25 quality threshold and the strictest error-elimination algorithm, was used for CDR3 identification, clonotype clustering and error correction. A nonparametric unseen species model with Euler transformation was used to estimate a lower bound on total TCR beta diversity. TCRdb handled the public reads itself, with Q25 trimming in fastp and clone calling in MiXCR, and kept productive beta chains. A single entry per CDR3 protein holds the most common genes and DNA from its merged rows. Here the V and J calls rest on TCRdb's processing, not on the authors' analysis. The sample table holds roughly 1 million distinct CDR3 sequences, of which under 30% were seen once. Together, the top ten hold less than 0.85% of the sample.

There are a few counts of this clonotype. What antigen it recognizes has not been identified. Base qualities are not at hand, and no much larger clone is one base apart. The approximately 40 donors, aged about 6 to 100 years, were systemically healthy Caucasian individuals from Russia. Around 10 milliliters of peripheral blood were collected from each donor into EDTA-treated Vacutainer tubes. Ficoll-Paque density-gradient centrifugation was used to isolate PBMCs, with at least 6.5 million per sample. Total RNA, at least 6 micrograms per sample, was extracted from PBMCs with Trizol reagent. For every donor, flow cytometry on a PBMC aliquot measured the percentage of naive CD45RAhigh/CD27high T cells. This sample also appeared in a second study, on T cells of mothers and their children. Looking at the second paper: The donors were nine systemically healthy Caucasian individuals, made up of three mothers and their six children. cDNA synthesis consumed the entire amount of extracted RNA, loaded at 1.5 ug RNA in each 15 ul reaction. In the second PCR, sample barcodes and 2-4 random nucleotides were introduced via the M1S primer. Over 8.5 million TCR beta CDR3 reads were obtained for each mother, and about 3 million reads were obtained for each child. TCR recombination output is similarly shaped by thymic selection in related and unrelated pairs, with a minor effect exerted by inherited differences. Related mother-child pairs always showed normalized repertoire overlap that was slightly higher than in unrelated mother-child pairs, though the difference was never significant. No persistent microchimeric T cell clones were detected, at a sensitivity of 90 to 100 clones per million clonotypes. To look for features that set related mother-child pairs apart from unrelated individuals, the researchers ran deep NGS to compare the TCR beta repertoires of mothers and children. The mean age was approximately 41 +/- 4 years for the mothers and approximately 11 +/- 4 years for the children. After adapter ligation was performed with NEBNext reagents, the libraries were sequenced on an Illumina HiSeq 2000 with 100+100 nt paired-end reads. Mother and child libraries were prepared a month apart and sequenced in separate runs to prevent cross-contamination. Between roughly 450,000 and 2,000,000 distinct TCR beta clonotypes were identified per donor. Naive TCR beta clonotypes were estimated from low-frequency clonotypes matched to each donor's FACS-determined naive share, without sorting.

The TCR was taken from a girl under 10 years old in good health. This sequence uses TRBV9 and TRBJ1-4; too little of a D gene remains to name it. The sequencing input was blood. The nucleotide sequence is TGTGCCAGCAGCCCGGGGAGGGCTAATGAAAAACTGTTTTTT. It encodes CASSPGRANEKLFF.